These 23 T cell receptor beta chains share one sample of origin, sequenced in a study of cytomegalovirus exposure and HLA in healthy donors. The primer mix had 60 Vbeta and 13 Jbeta primers. Measured with immunoSEQ multiplex PCR; TCRdb has only the in-frame clones, and not every one. The sample holds hundreds of thousands of clones; roughly 90% are singletons and the top ten take about 1%. What was sequenced was PBMCs. All receptors come from a woman under 30 in good health and CMV-seronegative.

CDR3 residues: CASSLADRTLSYEQYF. The CDR3 coding sequence is TGCGCCAGCAGCTTGGCCGATCGGACACTTTCCTACGAGCAGTACTTC. The rearrangement links TRBV5-1 to TRBJ2-7; D is perhaps TRBD1 (5 bases). From germline, CDR1 is SGHRS and CDR2 YFSETQ. The CDR3 is 16 amino acids. V lost 0 bases and J lost 1, with 14 bases in between.

The J gene is TRBJ1-1, the V gene TRBV15; maybe TRBD1 (6 bases). Trimming left V 4 bases short and J 0 bases short, with 24 bases between. This CDR3 contains 19 residues. Germline CDR1 and CDR2: LNHNV and YYDKDF (reference sequence). This CDR3 reads CATSTARYMDRNMNTEAFF. The CDR3 DNA sequence: TGTGCCACCAGCACCGCCCGGTACATGGACAGAAACATGAACACTGAAGCTTTCTTT.

CDR3: CASSSNLSGYTF. The DNA of the CDR3 is TGTGCCAGCAGCTCGAATCTAAGTGGCTACACCTTC. V is TRBV9 and J is TRBJ1-2; D is undetermined. The CDR3 covers 12 residues. V was clipped by 4 bases and J by 7 bases, with 11 bases between them. CDR1 and CDR2 (germline): SGDLS, YYNGEE.

The genes are TRBV21-1 and TRBJ2-1; the DNA was not compared with TRBD1, the D call given in the table. TRBV21-1 is a documented pseudogene. The CDR3 has 15 residues. The CDR3 DNA is TGTGCCAGCAGCAAAGGACAGGGGGCGGACAATGAGCAGTTCTTC. This translates into CASSKGQGADNEQFF.

CDR3 residues: CASSQASGDTEAFF. CDR3 bases: TGCGCCAGCAGCCAAGCTTCGGGGGACACTGAAGCTTTCTTT. This rearrangement joins TRBV4-1 to TRBJ1-1; weak D call: TRBD1 (5 bases). In germline, CDR1 is MGHRA, CDR2 YSYEKL. V dropped 1 base and J dropped 3 bases, with 9 bases sitting between them. The CDR3 runs to 14 residues.

The gene calls are TRBV5-6 and TRBJ2-5; TRBD1 matches at 8 bases. The CDR3 is made up of 15 amino acids. Looked up from germline, CDR1 is SGHDT and CDR2 is YYEEEE. V lost 2 bases and J lost 5; bases outside the gene matches: 8. CDR3 DNA sequence: TGTGCCAGCAGCTTCCTAACAGGGGGTCGGGAGACCCAGTACTTC. Protein product: CASSFLTGGRETQYF.

This sequence joins TRBV12-5 and TRBJ2-3; TRBD2 matches at 8 bases. This CDR3 comprises 16 residues. V gave up 3 bases and J gave up 6 bases; unmatched junction bases: 11. Germline V lookup: CDR1 LGHNT, CDR2 FRNRAP. In nucleotides, the CDR3 is TGTGCTAGTGGTTTCGTGGCGGGGGGTACGCGGGATACGCAGTATTTT. Residues: CASGFVAGGTRDTQYF.

This chain uses TRBV18 with TRBJ2-7; D not certain. V was pared by 6 bases and J by 6 bases, with 15 bases between. From germline, CDR1 is KGHSH and CDR2 LQKENI. This CDR3 comprises 13 residues. CDR3 sequence (DNA): TGTGCCAGCTCCCCAAGCCAAGTCTCCGAGCAGTACTTC. This translates into CASSPSQVSEQYF.

The J gene is TRBJ1-3, the V gene TRBV5-1; the D gene is possibly TRBD1 (5 bases). Per germline, CDR1 SGHRS and CDR2 YFSETQ. The CDR3 runs to 13 residues. The germline V and J ends were trimmed by 3 bases and 1 base, with 5 bases remaining between them. CDR3 protein: CASSSGSGNTIYF. The CDR3 nucleotides read TGCGCCAGCAGCTCAGGGTCTGGAAACACCATATATTTT.

This clone was seen a handful of times. The gene calls are TRBV6-6 and TRBJ1-2; D remains ambiguous. Trimming pared 7 bases from V and 10 bases from J, leaving 13 bases between. The CDR3 is made up of 11 amino acids. In germline, CDR1 is MNHNY, CDR2 SVGAGI (reference sequence). CDR3: CASTSVSHYTF. The CDR3 DNA follows: TGTGCCAGCACCTCCGTAAGCCACTACACCTTC.

The rearrangement links TRBV7-9 to TRBJ2-3, with D maybe TRBD2 (6 bases). Germline V CDR1 and CDR2: SEHNR, FQNEAQ (reference sequence). The V end lost 4 bases, the J end lost 2 bases, and 16 bases lay between the germline ends. CDR3 length equals 16 residues. The CDR3 region is CASSYQGLALTDTQYF. In nucleotides, the CDR3 is TGTGCCAGCAGCTACCAGGGACTGGCACTCACAGATACGCAGTATTTT.

A remark on this clone: This CDR3 is also generated by other DNA sequences in the sample. The chain joins TRBV5-1 to TRBJ2-2; maybe TRBD2 (6 bases). V was cut by 2 bases and J by 0 bases, with 11 bases left in between. This CDR3 has 16 residues. Germline lookup yields CDR1 SGHRS and CDR2 YFSETQ. This chain's CDR3 is CASSLTGGANTGELFF. The CDR3 DNA reads TGCGCCAGCAGCTTAACGGGCGGGGCGAACACCGGGGAGCTGTTTTTT.

The chain combines TRBV13 with TRBJ2-5; 7 bases fit TRBD1. V gave up 5 bases and J gave up 2 bases; unmatched junction bases: 2. This CDR3 is built from 13 residues. Germline loops: CDR1 PRHDT, CDR2 FYEKMQ (reference sequence). The CDR3 region is CASSRRGQETQYF. The CDR3 nucleotides read TGTGCCAGCAGCCGCAGGGGGCAAGAGACCCAGTACTTC.

The V call is TRBV5-5, the J call TRBJ2-7; TRBD2 matches 14 bases. The CDR3 covers 17 residues. V shed 4 bases, J shed 4 bases, and the junction held 10 bases outside the gene matches. CDR1 is SGHKS and CDR2 is YYEKEE in the germline V gene (reference sequence). This chain's CDR3 is CASSRRTTSGGAYEQYF. Written as DNA, the CDR3 is TGTGCCAGCAGCAGAAGGACGACTAGCGGGGGGGCTTACGAGCAGTACTTC.

The chain combines TRBV7-3 with TRBJ1-1; D is undetermined. This CDR3 has 13 amino acids. The germline V and J ends were trimmed by 5 bases and 2 bases, with 9 bases remaining between them. CDR1 SGHTA and CDR2 FQGTGA come from the germline V gene. The CDR3 bases are TGTGCCAGCAGCAAGCCCCCCAACACTGAAGCTTTCTTT. Its translation: CASSKPPNTEAFF.

This chain joins TRBV11-3 and TRBJ2-1; TRBD2 aligns across 9 bases. The ends lost 3 bases at V and 8 bases at J; junction bases unmatched: 8. Germline CDR1 is SGHNT and CDR2 is YENEEA. The CDR3 contains 15 residues. CDR3 protein: CASSFLAGPRDEQFF. The CDR3 DNA is TGTGCCAGCAGCTTTCTAGCGGGGCCTCGTGATGAGCAGTTCTTC.

This clone was counted between two and nine times. This sequence joins TRBV7-9 and TRBJ1-2; tentatively, D is TRBD1 (5 bases). The V and J ends lost 3 bases and 5 bases respectively, with 13 bases between them. The germline V gene has CDR1 SEHNR and CDR2 FQNEAQ (reference sequence). CDR3 size: 14 residues. The CDR3 loop reads CASSLGQRSYGYTF. The CDR3 nucleotides are TGTGCCAGCAGCTTGGGGCAAAGATCTTATGGCTACACCTTC.

The genes are TRBV18 and TRBJ1-3; D is unclear. Trimming removed 2 bases at V and 0 bases at J, with 8 bases between. The V gene's germline CDR1 is KGHSH and CDR2 LQKENI. The CDR3 consists of 15 residues. CDR3 DNA sequence: TGTGCCAGCTCACCATGGGCCGACTCTGGAAACACCATATATTTT. It is translated as CASSPWADSGNTIYF.

This chain joins TRBV4-1 and TRBJ1-4; 8 positions match TRBD1. Looked up from germline, CDR1 is MGHRA and CDR2 is YSYEKL. This CDR3 spans 17 amino acids. Trimming removed 3 bases from V and 0 bases from J; junction bases left unmatched: 6. DNA for the CDR3: TGCGCCAGCAGCCACGGACAGGGATATACAACTAATGAAAAACTGTTTTTT. It specifies CASSHGQGYTTNEKLFF.

For this clone: Because the CDR3's place on the DNA is in doubt, the DNA is left out and the CDR3 is given as listed by TCRdb. This chain's CDR3 is CASSKVVGTGSTEAFF. The chain uses TRBV21-1 and TRBJ1-1; the table names TRBD1, a call not compared with the DNA. TRBV21-1 is deemed a pseudogene. With termini counted, the CDR3 has 16 amino acids.

This clone turned up a few times. The chain joins TRBV29-1 to TRBJ2-7, with D tentatively TRBD1 (5 bases). CDR1 and CDR2 from the germline V gene are SQVTM and ANQGSEA. The CDR3 is made up of 12 amino acids. V was cut by 4 bases and J by 0 bases, with 7 bases left in between. CDR3 DNA sequence: TGCAGCGTTGGGCAGGGCTCCTACGAGCAGTACTTC. Residues: CSVGQGSYEQYF.

This clone was counted between two and nine times. V gene TRBV6-1 combines with J gene TRBJ1-2; possible D gene TRBD1, 5 bases. Per the germline V gene, CDR1 is MNHNS and CDR2 is SASEGT. The CDR3 has 15 residues. V shed 6 bases and J shed 3 bases, with 17 bases lying between them. The CDR3 region is CASRISRGGDYGYTF. The CDR3 region has the DNA TGTGCCAGCAGAATCTCTAGGGGAGGGGACTATGGCTACACCTTC.

The V call is TRBV2, the J call TRBJ1-1; 7 nucleotides line up with TRBD1. Germline V gene data show CDR1 as SNHLY and CDR2 as FYNNEI. The length of the CDR3 is 14 residues. The V gene end was trimmed by 5 bases and the J gene end by 1 base; junction bases not matched to a gene: 4. The CDR3 region is CASSPGQWNTEAFF. In DNA, the CDR3 is TGTGCCAGCAGTCCGGGACAGTGGAACACTGAAGCTTTCTTT.